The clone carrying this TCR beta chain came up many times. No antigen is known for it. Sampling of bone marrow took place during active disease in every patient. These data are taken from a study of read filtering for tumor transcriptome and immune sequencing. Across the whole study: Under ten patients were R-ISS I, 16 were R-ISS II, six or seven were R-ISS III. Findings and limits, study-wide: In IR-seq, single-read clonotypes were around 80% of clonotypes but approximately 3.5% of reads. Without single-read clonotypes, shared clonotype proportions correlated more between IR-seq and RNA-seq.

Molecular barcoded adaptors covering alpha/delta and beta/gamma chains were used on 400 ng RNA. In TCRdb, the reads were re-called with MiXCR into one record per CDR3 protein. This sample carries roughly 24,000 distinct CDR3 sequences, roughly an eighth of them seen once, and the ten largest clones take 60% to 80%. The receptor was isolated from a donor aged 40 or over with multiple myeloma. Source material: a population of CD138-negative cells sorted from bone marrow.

CDR3 protein: CSAPSGTGNSPLHF. Written as DNA, the CDR3 is TGCAGTGCCCCCTCCGGGACAGGAAATTCACCCCTCCACTTT. The genes are TRBV20-1 and TRBJ1-6; the match to TRBD1 covers 8 bases. The junction had 8 bases not matched to a gene; V was cut back by 6 bases and J by 7 bases. CDR1 DFQATT and CDR2 SNEGSKA come from the germline V gene (reference sequence). The CDR3 length is 14 residues.